The 10 T cell receptor beta chains presented below share a single source sample, sequenced in a study of cytomegalovirus exposure and HLA in healthy donors. Researchers ran the PCR with 60 Vbeta and 13 Jbeta primers. The method was immunoSEQ multiplex PCR; TCRdb's version includes in-frame clones alone and lacks a portion of them. The top ten clones hold more than 2% of a sample with some 150,000 clones, 80% to 85% of them seen once. The material sequenced was PBMCs. Receptors originate from a boy aged 2 to 10 in good health and CMV-seronegative.

This chain joins TRBV14 and TRBJ1-6; no firm D call. V lost 3 bases to trimming and J lost 13 bases, with 13 bases between them. The germline gives CDR1 SGHDN, CDR2 FVKESK. This CDR3 region has 13 residues. CDR3 region: CASSHPVPSPLHF. In nucleotides, the CDR3 is TGTGCCAGCAGCCATCCCGTCCCCTCGCCCCTCCACTTT.

This sequence joins TRBV18 and TRBJ2-1, with TRBD1 matching 7 bases. Germline V gene lookup returns CDR1 KGHSH and CDR2 LQKENI. The CDR3 contains 19 residues. V gave up 3 bases and J gave up 1 base; unmatched junction bases: 15. CDR3 DNA sequence: TGTGCCAGCTCACCCCTGACAGGGACCTTGGTCCGATCCTACAATGAGCAGTTCTTC. This translates into CASSPLTGTLVRSYNEQFF.

This clone appeared a single time. The J gene is TRBJ2-1, the V gene TRBV4-2, with D possibly TRBD2 on 6 matching bases. The V gene's germline CDR1 is LGHNA and CDR2 YNFKEQ. This CDR3 comprises 13 residues. Trimming stripped 6 bases from V and 5 bases from J, with 11 bases between. In DNA form, the CDR3 reads TGTGCCAGCAGTCTGGGGGGAGACAATGAGCAGTTCTTC. This encodes CASSLGGDNEQFF.

V usage is TRBV6-5 and J usage is TRBJ1-3; weak D call: TRBD1 (5 bases). Germline V gives CDR1 MNHEY, CDR2 SVGAGI. The CDR3 is 14 residues long. Trimming took off 10 bases at V and 0 bases at J, with 13 bases between the two ends. The CDR3 loop is CATEDRYSGNTIYF. The CDR3 DNA reads TGTGCCACCGAAGACAGATACTCTGGAAACACCATATATTTT.

The rearrangement joins TRBV13 to TRBJ2-1; D is possibly TRBD2 (5 bases). Trimming left V 5 bases short and J 4 bases short, with 21 bases between. CDR3 length: 17 amino acids. Germline CDR1 and CDR2: PRHDT and FYEKMQ (reference sequence). In nucleotides, the CDR3 is TGTGCCAGCAGCGGTAAGCGTCGCGGAGAGGGTTACAATGAGCAGTTCTTC. Encoded protein: CASSGKRRGEGYNEQFF.

This chain links TRBV30 with TRBJ1-1; no firm D call. CDR3 length equals 12 residues. CDR1 is GTSNPN, CDR2 SVGIG, per germline (reference sequence). The germline V and J ends were trimmed by 1 base and 4 bases, with 7 bases remaining between them. CDR3 DNA sequence: TGTGCCTGGAGTGAACTGATCACTGAAGCTTTCTTT. The encoded protein is CAWSELITEAFF.

V and J are TRBV4-3 and TRBJ2-7, with 7 bases fitting TRBD1. The germline CDR1 and CDR2 sequences are LGHNA and YSLEER. J gave up 13 bases and V 1 base, and 13 bases lay outside the gene matches. The length of the CDR3 is 14 residues. The CDR3 DNA sequence: TGCGCCAGCAGCCAAGTAGGGGACAGTACTCAAATCTACTTC. Encoded protein: CASSQVGDSTQIYF.

This clone came up once. V and J are TRBV7-8 and TRBJ2-7, with 12 nucleotides matching TRBD2. This CDR3 is 16 amino acids long. Germline assignment: CDR1 SGHVS and CDR2 FQNEAQ. With V trimmed by 0 bases and J by 4 bases, 4 bases remained unmatched. The CDR3 DNA follows: TGTGCCAGCAGCTTAGCCCTGACTAGCGGGGGATACGAGCAGTACTTC. This sequence encodes CASSLALTSGGYEQYF.

This clone occurred once. V is TRBV30 and J is TRBJ1-3, with a possible D match to TRBD1 (5 bases). In germline, CDR1 is GTSNPN, CDR2 SVGIG (reference sequence). The CDR3 is made up of 15 amino acids. V shed 4 bases and J shed 4 bases, with 17 bases lying between them. CDR3 sequence reads: CAWTWGLTSGNTIYF. CDR3 sequence (DNA): TGTGCCTGGACTTGGGGACTTACATCCGGAAACACCATATATTTT.

The chain links TRBV6-5 to TRBJ2-5; 8 nucleotides align to TRBD1. V dropped 5 bases and J dropped 5; count of bases not matched to a gene: 7. Germline CDR1 MNHEY, CDR2 SVGAGI. The CDR3 spans 14 residues. The CDR3 loop reads CASSLQGVTETQYF. CDR3 nucleotides: TGTGCCAGCAGTCTACAGGGGGTTACGGAGACCCAGTACTTC.